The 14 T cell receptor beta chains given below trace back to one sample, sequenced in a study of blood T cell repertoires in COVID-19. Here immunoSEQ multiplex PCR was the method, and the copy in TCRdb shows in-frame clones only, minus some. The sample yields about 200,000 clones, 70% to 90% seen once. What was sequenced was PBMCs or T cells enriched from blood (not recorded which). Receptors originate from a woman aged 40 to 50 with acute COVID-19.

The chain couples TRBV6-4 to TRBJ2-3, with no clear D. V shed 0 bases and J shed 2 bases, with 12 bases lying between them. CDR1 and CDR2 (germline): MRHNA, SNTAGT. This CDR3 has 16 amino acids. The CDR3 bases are TGTGCCAGCAGTGACTCGATGGCAGGTGCCACAGATACGCAGTATTTT. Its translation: CASSDSMAGATDTQYF.

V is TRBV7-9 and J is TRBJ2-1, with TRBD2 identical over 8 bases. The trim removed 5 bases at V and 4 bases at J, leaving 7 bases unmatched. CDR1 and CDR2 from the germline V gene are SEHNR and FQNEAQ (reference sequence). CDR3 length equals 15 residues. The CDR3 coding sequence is TGTGCCAGCAGCGTTGTAGCGGGACCTTACAATGAGCAGTTCTTC. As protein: CASSVVAGPYNEQFF.

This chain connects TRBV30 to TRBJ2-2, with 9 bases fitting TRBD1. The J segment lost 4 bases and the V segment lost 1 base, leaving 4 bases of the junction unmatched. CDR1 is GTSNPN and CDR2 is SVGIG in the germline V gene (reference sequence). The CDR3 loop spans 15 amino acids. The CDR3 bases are TGTGCCTGGAGTGCGCTGGGACAGGGCACCGGGGAGCTGTTTTTT. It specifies CAWSALGQGTGELFF.

CDR3 region: CASSKIAGLVENTGELFF. The CDR3 DNA is TGTGCCAGCAGCAAAATAGCGGGACTGGTTGAGAACACCGGGGAGCTGTTTTTT. V and J are TRBV7-9 and TRBJ2-2; 8 nucleotides match TRBD2. CDR1 and CDR2 (germline): SEHNR, FQNEAQ (reference sequence). The CDR3 has 18 residues. V lost 5 bases to trimming and J lost 1 base; unmatched junction nucleotides: 12.

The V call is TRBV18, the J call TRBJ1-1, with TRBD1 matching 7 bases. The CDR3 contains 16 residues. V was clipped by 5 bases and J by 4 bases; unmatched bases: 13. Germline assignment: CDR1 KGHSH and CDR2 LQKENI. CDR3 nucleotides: TGTGCCAGCTCAGACAGGGATATTGGGGGTGGCACTGAAGCTTTCTTT. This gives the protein CASSDRDIGGGTEAFF.

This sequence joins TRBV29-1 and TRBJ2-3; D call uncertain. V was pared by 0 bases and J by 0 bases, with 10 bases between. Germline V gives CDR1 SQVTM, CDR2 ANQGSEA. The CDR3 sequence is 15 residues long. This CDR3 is CSVEDRVFSTDTQYF. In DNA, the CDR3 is TGCAGCGTTGAAGATCGGGTGTTTAGCACAGATACGCAGTATTTT.

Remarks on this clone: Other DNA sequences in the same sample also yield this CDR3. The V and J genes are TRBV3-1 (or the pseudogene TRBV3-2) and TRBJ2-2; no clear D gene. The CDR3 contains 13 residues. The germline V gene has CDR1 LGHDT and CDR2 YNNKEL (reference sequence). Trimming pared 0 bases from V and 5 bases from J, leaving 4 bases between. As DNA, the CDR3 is TGTGCCAGCAGCCAAGACAGAACCGGGGAGCTGTTTTTT. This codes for CASSQDRTGELFF.

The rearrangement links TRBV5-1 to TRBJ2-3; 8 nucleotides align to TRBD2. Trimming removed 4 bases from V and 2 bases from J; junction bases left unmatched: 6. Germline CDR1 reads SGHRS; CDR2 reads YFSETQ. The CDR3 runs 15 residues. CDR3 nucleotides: TGCGCCAGCAGCGAACTAGCGGATTACACAGATACGCAGTATTTT. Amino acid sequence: CASSELADYTDTQYF. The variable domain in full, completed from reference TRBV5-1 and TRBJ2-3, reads KAGVTQTPRYLIKTRGQQVTLSCSPISGHRSVSWYQQTPGQGLQFLFEYFSETQRNKGNFPGRFSGRQFSNSRSEMNVSTLELGDSALYLCASSELADYTDTQYFGPGTRLTVL.

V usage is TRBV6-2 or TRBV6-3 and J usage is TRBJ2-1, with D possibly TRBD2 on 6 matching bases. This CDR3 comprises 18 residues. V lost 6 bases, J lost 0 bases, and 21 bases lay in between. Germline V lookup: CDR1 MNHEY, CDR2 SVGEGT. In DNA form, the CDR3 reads TGTGCCAGCAGCCCGAATCCGTACGGGAGCCGCTCCTACAATGAGCAGTTCTTC. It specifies CASSPNPYGSRSYNEQFF.

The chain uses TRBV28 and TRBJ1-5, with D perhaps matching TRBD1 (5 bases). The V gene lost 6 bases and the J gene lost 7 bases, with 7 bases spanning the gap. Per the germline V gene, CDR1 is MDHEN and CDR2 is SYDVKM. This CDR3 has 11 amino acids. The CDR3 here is CASRGGQPQHF. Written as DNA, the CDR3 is TGTGCCAGCAGGGGGGGACAGCCCCAGCATTTT.

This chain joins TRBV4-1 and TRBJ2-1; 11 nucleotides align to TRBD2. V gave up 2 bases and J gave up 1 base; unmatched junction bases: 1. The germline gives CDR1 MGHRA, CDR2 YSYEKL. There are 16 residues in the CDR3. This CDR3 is CASSQRLAGSYNEQFF. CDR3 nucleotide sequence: TGCGCCAGCAGCCAAAGACTAGCGGGGTCCTACAATGAGCAGTTCTTC.

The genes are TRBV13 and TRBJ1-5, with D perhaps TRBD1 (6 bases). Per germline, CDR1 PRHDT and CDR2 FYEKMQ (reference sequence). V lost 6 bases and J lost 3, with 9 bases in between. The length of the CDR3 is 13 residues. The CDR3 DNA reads TGTGCCAGCAGTCAGGGACACAATCAGCCCCAGCATTTT. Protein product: CASSQGHNQPQHF.

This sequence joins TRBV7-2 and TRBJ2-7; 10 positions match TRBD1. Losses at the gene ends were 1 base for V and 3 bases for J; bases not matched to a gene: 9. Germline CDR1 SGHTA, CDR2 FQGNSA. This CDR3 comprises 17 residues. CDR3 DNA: TGTGCCAGCAGCTTAGGCTATCGGGGACAGGGGTTCTACGAGCAGTACTTC. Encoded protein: CASSLGYRGQGFYEQYF.

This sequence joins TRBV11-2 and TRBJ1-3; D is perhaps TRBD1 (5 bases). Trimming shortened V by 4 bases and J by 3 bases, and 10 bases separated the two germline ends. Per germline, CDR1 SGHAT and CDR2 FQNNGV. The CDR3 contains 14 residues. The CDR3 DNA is TGTGCCAGCAGCTCCCCGGGACTTGGAAACACCATATATTTT. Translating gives CASSSPGLGNTIYF.